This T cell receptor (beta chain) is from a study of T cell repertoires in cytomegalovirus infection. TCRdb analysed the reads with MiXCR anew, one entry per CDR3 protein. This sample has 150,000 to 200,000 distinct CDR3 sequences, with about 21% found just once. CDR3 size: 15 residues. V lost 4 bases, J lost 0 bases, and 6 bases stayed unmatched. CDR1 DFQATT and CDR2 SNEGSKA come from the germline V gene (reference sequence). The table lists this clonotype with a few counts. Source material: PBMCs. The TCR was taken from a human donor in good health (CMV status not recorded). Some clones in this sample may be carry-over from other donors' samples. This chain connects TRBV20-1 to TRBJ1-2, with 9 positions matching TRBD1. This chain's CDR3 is CSAKGQGGSNYGYTF. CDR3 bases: TGCAGTGCTAAGGGACAGGGAGGCTCTAACTATGGCTACACCTTC.